This TCR beta chain was found in a study of control samples from healthy donors and cancer patients (dated by TCRdb to about 2020). The method was the immunoSEQ multiplex PCR assay. This is the immuneACCESS table as TCRdb keeps it, with only in-frame sequences that have V and J called. A part of the clones is gone; compared with another copy, unresolved V genes explain less than half, and the rest is unexplained. This sample comprises approximately 150,000 clones, almost 90% of them detected only once. Of the sample, less than 2% falls within the top ten clones. At the junction V is shortened by 6 bases and J by 4 bases; bases outside the gene matches: 11. There are 15 amino acids in the CDR3, from cysteine to phenylalanine inclusive. The DNA shown is the 45-base CDR3, in frame from base 1. CDR1 and CDR2 were assigned from the germline V gene as SQVTM and ANQGSEA. This clone was picked up one time. The specificity of this receptor is unknown. It has no much larger one-base neighbor in the sample; base qualities were not kept.

The sequenced sample was blood. This receptor was identified in a man aged 18 to 35 in good health. Recombination connected TRBV29-1 to TRBJ2-5, with 10 bases in between that match TRBD1. The CDR3: CSVGDRGDPRETQYF. The nucleotide sequence reads as follows: TGCAGCGTCGGGGACAGGGGCGATCCCCGAGAGACCCAGTACTTC.